This T cell receptor (beta chain) was sequenced during a study of shared clonotypes between healthy human individuals. Clones were sequenced by immunoSEQ multiplex PCR, and TCRdb holds only the in-frame ones, with some missing. The sample lists around 370,000 clones, approximately 97% seen once, with 0.25% to 0.35% in the top ten. This clone was seen only once. This sample includes further DNA sequences coding for the same CDR3. Germline V gene sequence: CDR1 SGHRS, CDR2 YFSETQ. The CDR3 is 14 amino acids. Trimming cost V 2 bases and J 0 bases; bases outside gene matches: 0. The clonotype was recovered from a man aged 30 to 45 in good health. The specimen was memory CD8+ T cells sorted from blood. Stated subset: CD45RO+ cells pooled with CCR7-negative TemRA cells. The chain links TRBV5-1 to TRBJ2-3; 7 bases are shared with TRBD2. The CDR3 loop is CASSLAGSTDTQYF. In nucleotides, the CDR3 is TGCGCCAGCAGCTTAGCGGGAAGCACAGATACGCAGTATTTT. Full variable domain (missing parts from reference TRBV5-1 and TRBJ2-3): KAGVTQTPRYLIKTRGQQVTLSCSPISGHRSVSWYQQTPGQGLQFLFEYFSETQRNKGNFPGRFSGRQFSNSRSEMNVSTLELGDSALYLCASSLAGSTDTQYFGPGTRLTVL.